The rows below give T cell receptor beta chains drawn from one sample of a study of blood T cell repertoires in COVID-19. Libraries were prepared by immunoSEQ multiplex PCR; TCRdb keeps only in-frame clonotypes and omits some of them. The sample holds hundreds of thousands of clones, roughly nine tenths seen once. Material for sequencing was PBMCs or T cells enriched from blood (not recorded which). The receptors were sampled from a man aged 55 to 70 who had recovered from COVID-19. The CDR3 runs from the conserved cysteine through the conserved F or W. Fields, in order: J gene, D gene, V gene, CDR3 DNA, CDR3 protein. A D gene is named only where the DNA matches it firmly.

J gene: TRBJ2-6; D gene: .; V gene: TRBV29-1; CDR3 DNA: TGCAGCGTTAGTACAGGGTCTGGGGCCAACGTCCTGACTTTC; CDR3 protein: CSVSTGSGANVLTF
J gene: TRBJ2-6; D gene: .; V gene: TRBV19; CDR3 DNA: TGTGCCAGTAGTCTCGCAGGGTTGTCCTCTGGGGCCAACGTCCTGACTTTC; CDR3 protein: CASSLAGLSSGANVLTF
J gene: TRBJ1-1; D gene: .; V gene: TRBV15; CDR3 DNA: TGTGCCACCAGCAGAGATTTGGGGGCGGCTTTCTTT; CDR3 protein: CATSRDLGAAFF
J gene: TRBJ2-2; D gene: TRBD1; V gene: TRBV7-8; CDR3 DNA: TGTGCCAGCAGCTACAGGGACAGGCCCCCAGCCGGGGAGCTGTTTTTT; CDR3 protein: CASSYRDRPPAGELFF
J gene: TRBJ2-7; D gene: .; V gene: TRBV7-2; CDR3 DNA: TGTGCCAGCAGCCTACGAGGGAGAGACTTAACTGGGCAGTACTTC; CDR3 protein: CASSLRGRDLTGQYF
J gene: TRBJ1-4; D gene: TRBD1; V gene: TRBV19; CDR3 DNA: TGTGCCAGTAGTATAGGACAGGGGGCACTCCTCCCTGAAAAACTGTTTTTT; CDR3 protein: CASSIGQGALLPEKLFF
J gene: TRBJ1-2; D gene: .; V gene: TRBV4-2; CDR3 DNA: TGTGCCAGCAGCCAAGAAGAACAGGCCTTAAACTATGGCTACACCTTC; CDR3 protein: CASSQEEQALNYGYTF
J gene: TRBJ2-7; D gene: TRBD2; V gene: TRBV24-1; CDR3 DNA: TGTGCCACCAGTGATTCCCTAGCGGGAGCTCACGAGCAGTACTTC; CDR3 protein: CATSDSLAGAHEQYF
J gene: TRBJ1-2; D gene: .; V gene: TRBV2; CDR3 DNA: TGTGCCAGCAGCGAAACTGTAGGGGTAATAAGCTATGGCTACACCTTC; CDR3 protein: CASSETVGVISYGYTF
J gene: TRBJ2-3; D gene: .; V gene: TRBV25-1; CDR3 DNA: TGTGCCAGCAGGCGGCATTACACAGATACGCAGTATTTT; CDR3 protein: CASRRHYTDTQYF
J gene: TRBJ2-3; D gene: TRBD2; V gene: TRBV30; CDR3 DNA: TGTGCCTGGAGTGTAGCGGGAGTTACAGATACGCAGTATTTT; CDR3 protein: CAWSVAGVTDTQYF
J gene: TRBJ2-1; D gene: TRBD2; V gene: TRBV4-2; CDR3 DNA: TGTGCCAGCAGCCCGGGAGTAGCGGGGGGCGCCAATGAGCAGTTCTTC; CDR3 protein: CASSPGVAGGANEQFF
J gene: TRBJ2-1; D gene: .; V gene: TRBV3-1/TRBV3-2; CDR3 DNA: TGTGCCAGCAGCGGAGGGGGCCCCTACAATGAGCAGTTCTTC; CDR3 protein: CASSGGGPYNEQFF